These T cell receptor beta chains were read from a single sample in a study of T cell changes during pregnancy in multiple sclerosis. TCRdb keeps only in-frame clones here, not all; method: immunoSEQ multiplex PCR. The sample includes roughly 74,000 clones, about nine tenths of them seen just once. Sequenced material: peripheral blood, taken before pregnancy. All receptors derive from a female donor with multiple sclerosis, enrolled in a pregnancy study. Both conserved end residues are part of each CDR3. Each record gives: J gene, D gene, clone size, V gene, CDR3 protein, CDR3 DNA. The D gene is left open where the match is weak. A clone size is listed for some rows: how often the clone was seen (once, few, many), or a class if it is expanded.

>TRBJ1-1|NA|NA|TRBV7-9
CANQRRGGDPMNTEAFF
TGTGCCAACCAGCGCCGGGGAGGGGATCCTATGAACACTGAAGCTTTCTTT
>TRBJ2-6|NA|once|TRBV25-1
CASSESPGAGANVLTF
TGTGCCAGCAGTGAATCCCCAGGGGCTGGGGCCAACGTCCTGACTTTC
>TRBJ2-1|NA|NA|TRBV7-9
CASSLMTFGGGNEQFF
NA
>TRBJ2-7|NA|once|TRBV11-2
CASSSRLVGSDEQYF
TGTGCCAGCAGCTCCCGACTTGTCGGGAGCGACGAGCAGTACTTC
>TRBJ2-7|NA|NA|TRBV5-1
CASSLANSEDYEQYF
TGCGCCAGCAGCTTGGCCAATAGCGAGGACTACGAGCAGTACTTC
>TRBJ1-2|NA|few|TRBV5-1
CASSREGGNGYTF
TGCGCCAGCAGTCGGGAAGGGGGAAATGGCTACACCTTC
>TRBJ2-7|NA|NA|TRBV7-9
CASSPGGNYDREQYF
TGTGCCAGCAGCCCCGGCGGGAACTACGATCGGGAGCAGTACTTC
>TRBJ1-6|NA|NA|TRBV18
CASSPQGPLNNSPLHF
TGTGCCAGCTCCCCCCAGGGGCCCTTGAACAATTCACCCCTCCACTTT
>TRBJ1-3|TRBD1|NA|TRBV11-3
CASSLGQGNGNTIYF
TGTGCCAGCAGCCTGGGACAGGGGAATGGAAACACCATATATTTT
>TRBJ1-1|TRBD1|NA|TRBV15
CATAYHRGLNTEAFF
TGTGCCACCGCCTACCACAGGGGACTGAACACTGAAGCTTTCTTT
>TRBJ2-7|NA|NA|TRBV7-3
CASSSTSGTEQYF
TGTGCCAGCAGCTCTACTTCCGGGACAGAGCAGTACTTC
>TRBJ1-1|NA|NA|TRBV11-2
CASSGSRVDTEAFF
TGTGCCAGCAGTGGAAGCAGGGTAGACACTGAAGCTTTCTTT
>TRBJ2-3|NA|NA|TRBV5-1
CASSSTHSTDTQYF
TGCGCCAGCAGCTCCACACATAGCACAGATACGCAGTATTTT
>TRBJ2-7|TRBD2|NA|TRBV9
CASSVARTSGGCKQYF
TGTGCCAGCAGCGTAGCCCGGACTAGCGGGGGTTGTAAGCAGTACTTC
>TRBJ2-7|TRBD1|NA|TRBV7-6
CASSLYLAGQGARQYF
TGTGCCAGCAGCTTATATCTGGCGGGACAGGGGGCAAGGCAGTACTTC
>TRBJ2-5|NA|many|TRBV2
CASSREAETQYF
TGTGCCAGCAGTAGGGAGGCAGAGACCCAGTACTTC
>TRBJ2-1|TRBD2|NA|TRBV29-1
CSVDGTSGGSHYNEQFF
TGCAGCGTTGACGGGACTAGCGGGGGGTCCCACTACAATGAGCAGTTCTTC
>TRBJ1-4|NA|NA|TRBV6-1
CASSERFATNEKLFF
TGTGCCAGCAGTGAGAGATTTGCAACTAATGAAAAACTGTTTTTT
>TRBJ2-1|NA|NA|TRBV19
CASSEYPGGNEQFF
TGTGCCAGTAGCGAATACCCCGGGGGAAATGAGCAGTTCTTC
>TRBJ2-5|NA|NA|TRBV7-2
CASSPGGGETQYF
TGTGCCAGCAGCCCGGGTGGAGGAGAGACCCAGTACTTC